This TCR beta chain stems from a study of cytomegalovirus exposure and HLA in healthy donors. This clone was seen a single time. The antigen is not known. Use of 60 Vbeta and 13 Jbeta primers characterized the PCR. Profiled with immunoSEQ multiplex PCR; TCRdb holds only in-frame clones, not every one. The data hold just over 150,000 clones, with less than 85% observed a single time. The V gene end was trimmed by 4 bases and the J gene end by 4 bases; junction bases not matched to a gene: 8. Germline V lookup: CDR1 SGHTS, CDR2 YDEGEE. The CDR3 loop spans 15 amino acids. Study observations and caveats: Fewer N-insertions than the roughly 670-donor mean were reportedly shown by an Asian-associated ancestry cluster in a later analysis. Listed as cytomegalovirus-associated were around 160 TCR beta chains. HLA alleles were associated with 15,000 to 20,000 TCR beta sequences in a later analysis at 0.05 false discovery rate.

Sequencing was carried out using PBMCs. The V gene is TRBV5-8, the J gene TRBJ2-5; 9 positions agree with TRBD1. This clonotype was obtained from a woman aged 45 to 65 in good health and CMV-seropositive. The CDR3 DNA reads TGTGCCAGCAGCCGAGGACAGGGGATAGGAGAGACCCAGTACTTC. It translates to CASSRGQGIGETQYF.